The T cell receptor (beta chain) described here comes from a study of blood T cell repertoires in COVID-19. About the study: Researchers got acute and convalescent COVID-19 samples from the United States, Italy and Spain. PBMCs, B-cell-depleted T cells, or T cells were the source of the cDNA or gDNA that made up the material.

Germline V lookup: CDR1 LNHDA, CDR2 SQIVND (reference sequence). CDR3 length: 17 residues. V lost 3 bases and J lost 4; bases outside the gene matches: 13. Per the original data handling: Cell counts per sample came from amplifying reference gene primers. Sequencing was performed with immunoSEQ multiplex PCR; in TCRdb, only in-frame clones are kept and a portion is missing. The D gene and trimming were derived from the DNA, and the V and J assignments and clone size from that table. The top ten hold about 1.7% of the sample, which has 80,000 to 95,000 clones, roughly nine tenths seen once. The chain employs TRBV19 and TRBJ1-1, with 8 nucleotides matching TRBD1. The receptor was derived from a human donor with active COVID-19. The donor label of this sample is uncertain. Sequenced material: peripheral blood. As DNA, the CDR3 is TGTGCCAGTAGTATCACCCGCCAACGACAGGGGCCCACTGAAGCTTTCTTT. Protein sequence: CASSITRQRQGPTEAFF.